The 10 T cell receptor beta chains listed next were all sequenced from one sample in a study of blood T cell repertoires in COVID-19. Measured with immunoSEQ multiplex PCR; TCRdb has only the in-frame clones, and not every one. The top ten hold roughly a tenth of the sample, which has a few hundred thousand clones, about 87% seen once. The sequenced sample was PBMCs or T cells enriched from blood (not recorded which). The receptors here all came from a woman aged 45-65 years who had recovered from COVID-19.

This CDR3 is CASSSSGTLFVSNIQYF. CDR3 bases: TGTGCCAGCAGCTCGTCCGGGACACTATTCGTCTCAAACATTCAGTACTTC. The chain couples TRBV11-2 to TRBJ2-4, with a possible D match to TRBD1 (6 bases). CDR1 and CDR2 from the germline V gene are SGHAT and FQNNGV. CDR3 length equals 17 residues. Deletions cut 4 bases from V and 6 bases from J, with 22 bases between.

The gene calls are TRBV9 and TRBJ2-3, with D tentatively TRBD2 (6 bases). The CDR3 runs to 16 residues. The germline gives CDR1 SGDLS, CDR2 YYNGEE. Between the trimmed V and J ends, which lost 4 bases and 6 bases, there was a span of 21 bases. CDR3 coding DNA: TGTGCCAGCAGCCGAACCGGGGGTAGCAACGGGGATACGCAGTATTTT. It codes for CASSRTGGSNGDTQYF.

The rearrangement uses TRBV5-1 and TRBJ2-1; 8 nucleotides match TRBD1. Germline CDR1 and CDR2: SGHRS and YFSETQ. Germline trimming cut 6 bases from V and 4 bases from J; bases unmatched to any gene: 6. The CDR3 consists of 14 residues. CDR3 sequence reads: CASNLDREYNEQFF. In DNA, the CDR3 is TGCGCCAGCAATCTGGACAGGGAATACAATGAGCAGTTCTTC.

The chain uses TRBV24-1 and TRBJ1-2; no firm D call. Germline CDR1 KGHDR, CDR2 SFDVKD. Deletions cut 12 bases from V and 4 bases from J, with 8 bases between. The CDR3 has 10 residues. CDR3 DNA sequence: TGTGCCCCCGCGGGCTATGGCTACACCTTC. Protein sequence: CAPAGYGYTF.

The chain is built from TRBV5-1 and TRBJ2-7; 7 bases align to TRBD1. The germline CDR1 and CDR2 sequences are SGHRS and YFSETQ. Unmatched junction bases numbered 10, after V lost 4 bases and J lost 0 bases. The CDR3 extends over 16 amino acids. For the CDR3, the DNA is TGCGCCAGCAGCAATGGTGGACAGGCCGTCTCCTACGAGCAGTACTTC. Translating gives CASSNGGQAVSYEQYF.

The chain combines TRBV2 with TRBJ1-4; a weak D match, TRBD1 (6 bases). CDR1 and CDR2 from the germline V gene are SNHLY and FYNNEI. The germline V and J ends were trimmed by 6 bases and 6 bases, with 23 bases remaining between them. CDR3 length: 17 residues. CDR3 sequence reads: CASSRIGQIPIDEKLFF. For the CDR3, the DNA is TGTGCCAGCAGCCGAATTGGACAGATCCCCATTGATGAAAAACTGTTTTTT.

The J gene is TRBJ1-2, the V gene TRBV7-2; perhaps TRBD1 as D (6 bases). The germline V and J ends were trimmed by 2 bases and 4 bases, with 11 bases remaining between them. CDR3 size: 14 residues. The germline V gene encodes CDR1 SGHTA and CDR2 FQGNSA. CDR3 region: CASSLFQGSYGYTF. CDR3 nucleotides: TGTGCCAGCAGCTTATTTCAGGGGTCCTATGGCTACACCTTC. Using reference TRBV7-2 and TRBJ1-2 for the parts outside the CDR3, the full variable domain is GAGVSQSPSNKVTEKGKDVELRCDPISGHTALYWYRQSLGQGLEFLIYFQGNSAPDKSGLPSDRFSAERTGGSVSTLTIQRTQQEDSAVYLCASSLFQGSYGYTFGSGTRLTVV.

V and J are TRBV30 and TRBJ2-7, with TRBD2 as a possible D gene (5 bases). In germline, CDR1 is GTSNPN, CDR2 SVGIG (reference sequence). V gave up 0 bases and J gave up 2 bases, with 11 bases separating them. CDR3 length: 14 amino acids. The CDR3 is CAWSVLAGPYEQYF. CDR3 bases: TGTGCCTGGAGTGTACTTGCGGGCCCCTACGAGCAGTACTTC.

This chain links TRBV28 with TRBJ1-6; the match to TRBD1 covers 8 bases. Germline CDR1 reads MDHEN; CDR2 reads SYDVKM. The CDR3 has 14 amino acids. Trimming cost V 5 bases and J 9 bases; bases outside gene matches: 6. The CDR3 DNA sequence: TGTGCCAGCAGTCTGACAGGGGCTAGTTCACCCCTCCACTTT. Translated: CASSLTGASSPLHF.

J is TRBJ2-7 and V is TRBV27, with D possibly being TRBD2 (5 bases). CDR3 length equals 13 residues. Trimming cost V 5 bases and J 5 bases, with 13 bases left between them. Germline loops: CDR1 MNHEY, CDR2 SMNVEV (reference sequence). CDR3 nucleotides: TGTGCCAGCAGTCTCATCCGGGGTAACGAGCAGTACTTC. Its translation: CASSLIRGNEQYF.